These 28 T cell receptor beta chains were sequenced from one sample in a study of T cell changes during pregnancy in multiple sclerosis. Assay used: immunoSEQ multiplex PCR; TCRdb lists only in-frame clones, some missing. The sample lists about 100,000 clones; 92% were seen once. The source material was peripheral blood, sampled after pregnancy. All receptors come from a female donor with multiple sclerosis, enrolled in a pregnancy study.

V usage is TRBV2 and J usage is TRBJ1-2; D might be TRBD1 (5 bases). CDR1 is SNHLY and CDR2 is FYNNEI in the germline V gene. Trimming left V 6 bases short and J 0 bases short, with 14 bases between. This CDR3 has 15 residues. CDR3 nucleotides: TGTGCCAGCAGGGAGGGACCGGGGCCTAACTATGGCTACACCTTC. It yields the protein CASREGPGPNYGYTF.

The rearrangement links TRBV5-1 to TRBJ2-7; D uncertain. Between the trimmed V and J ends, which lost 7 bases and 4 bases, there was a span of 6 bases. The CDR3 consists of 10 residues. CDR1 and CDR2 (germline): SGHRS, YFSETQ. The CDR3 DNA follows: TGCGCCAGCTCCCCTTACGAGCAGTACTTC. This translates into CASSPYEQYF.

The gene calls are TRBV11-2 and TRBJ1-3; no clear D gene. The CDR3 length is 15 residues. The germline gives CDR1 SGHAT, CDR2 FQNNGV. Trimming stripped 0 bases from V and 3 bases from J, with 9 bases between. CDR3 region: CASSLDHGGGNTIYF. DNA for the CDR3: TGTGCCAGCAGCTTAGATCATGGCGGTGGAAACACCATATATTTT.

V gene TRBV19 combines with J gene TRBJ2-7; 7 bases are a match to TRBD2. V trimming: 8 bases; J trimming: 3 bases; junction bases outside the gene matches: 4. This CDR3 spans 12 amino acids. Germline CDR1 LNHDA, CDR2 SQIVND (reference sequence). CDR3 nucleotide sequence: TGTGCCAGTGGGGGGACTAACTACGAGCAGTACTTC. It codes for CASGGTNYEQYF.

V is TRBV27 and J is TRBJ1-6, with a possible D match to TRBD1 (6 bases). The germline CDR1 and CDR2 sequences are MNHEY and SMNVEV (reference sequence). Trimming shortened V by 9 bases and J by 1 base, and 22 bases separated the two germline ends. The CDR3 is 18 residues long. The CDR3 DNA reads TGTGCCAGTAAAAGACAGGTGCTTTCGGAGTCCTATAATTCACCCCTCCACTTT. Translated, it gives CASKRQVLSESYNSPLHF.

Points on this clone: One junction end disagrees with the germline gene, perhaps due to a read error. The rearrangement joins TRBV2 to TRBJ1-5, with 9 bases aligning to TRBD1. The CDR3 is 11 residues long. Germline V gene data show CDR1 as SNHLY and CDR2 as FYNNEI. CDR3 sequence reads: CRQGGNQPQHF. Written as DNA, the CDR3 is TGCCGACAGGGGGGCAATCAGCCCCAGCATTTT.

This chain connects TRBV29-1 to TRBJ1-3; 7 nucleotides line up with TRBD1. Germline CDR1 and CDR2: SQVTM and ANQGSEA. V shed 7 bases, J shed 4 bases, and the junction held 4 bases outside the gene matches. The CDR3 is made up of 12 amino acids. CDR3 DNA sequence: TGCAGCGCAGGGGGTCTCGGAAACACCATATATTTT. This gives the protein CSAGGLGNTIYF.

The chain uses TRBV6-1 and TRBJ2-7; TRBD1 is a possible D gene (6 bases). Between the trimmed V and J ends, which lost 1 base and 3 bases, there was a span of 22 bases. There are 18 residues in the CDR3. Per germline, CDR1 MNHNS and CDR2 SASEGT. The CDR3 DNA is TGTGCCAGCAGTGAAGTCGGGACACGGATTGGGAGTTTCTACGAGCAGTACTTC. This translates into CASSEVGTRIGSFYEQYF.

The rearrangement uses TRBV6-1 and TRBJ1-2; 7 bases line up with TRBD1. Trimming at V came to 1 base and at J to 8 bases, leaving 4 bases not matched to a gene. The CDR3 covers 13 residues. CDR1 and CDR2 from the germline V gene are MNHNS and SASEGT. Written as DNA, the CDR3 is TGTGCCAGCAGTGAAGACAGGGGAACAGGCTACACCTTC. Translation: CASSEDRGTGYTF.

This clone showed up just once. The CDR3 nucleotides read TGTGCCAGCAGCCGACCCGGGGAGTCGGTAACCGGGGAGCTGTTTTTT. Translating it yields CASSRPGESVTGELFF. The chain couples TRBV28 to TRBJ2-2; perhaps TRBD2 as D (5 bases). V lost 6 bases to trimming and J lost 5 bases, with 19 bases between them. Germline CDR1 is MDHEN and CDR2 is SYDVKM. This CDR3 region has 16 residues.

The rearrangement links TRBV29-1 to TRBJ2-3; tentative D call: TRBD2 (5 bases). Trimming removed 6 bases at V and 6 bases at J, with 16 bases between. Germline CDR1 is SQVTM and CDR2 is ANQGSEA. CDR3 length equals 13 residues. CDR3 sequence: CSVVPGSGDTQYF. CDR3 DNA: TGCAGCGTGGTTCCGGGATCCGGGGATACGCAGTATTTT.

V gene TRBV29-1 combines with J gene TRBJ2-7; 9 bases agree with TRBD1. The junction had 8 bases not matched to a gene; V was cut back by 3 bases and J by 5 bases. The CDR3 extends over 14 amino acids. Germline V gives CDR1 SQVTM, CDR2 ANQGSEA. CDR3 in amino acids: CSVEAGQGNHEQYF. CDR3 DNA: TGCAGCGTTGAGGCTGGACAGGGGAACCACGAGCAGTACTTC.

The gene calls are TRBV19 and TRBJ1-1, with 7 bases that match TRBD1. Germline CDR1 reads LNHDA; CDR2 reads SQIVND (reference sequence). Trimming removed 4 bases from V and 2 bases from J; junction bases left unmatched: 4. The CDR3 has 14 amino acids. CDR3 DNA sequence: TGTGCCAGTAGTAGAGGGACAGTTAACACTGAAGCTTTCTTT. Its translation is CASSRGTVNTEAFF.

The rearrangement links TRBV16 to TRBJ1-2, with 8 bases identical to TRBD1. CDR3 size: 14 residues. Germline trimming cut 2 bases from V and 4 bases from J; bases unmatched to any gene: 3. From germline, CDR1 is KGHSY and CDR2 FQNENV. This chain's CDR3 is CASSQDRGLYGYTF. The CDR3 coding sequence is TGTGCCAGCAGCCAAGACAGGGGACTCTATGGCTACACCTTC.

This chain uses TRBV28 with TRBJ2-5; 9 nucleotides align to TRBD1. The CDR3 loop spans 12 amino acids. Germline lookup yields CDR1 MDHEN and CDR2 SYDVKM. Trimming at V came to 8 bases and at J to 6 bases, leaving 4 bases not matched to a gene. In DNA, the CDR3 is TGTGCCAGCTTAGACAGGGGGAAGACCCAGTACTTC. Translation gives CASLDRGKTQYF.

CDR3 region: CASSPARAMGETQYF. CDR3 nucleotide sequence: TGTGCCAGCTCACCGGCCAGGGCGATGGGAGAGACCCAGTACTTC. The chain has TRBV18 and TRBJ2-5; a possible D gene is TRBD1 (5 bases). V shed 3 bases and J shed 4 bases, with 15 bases lying between them. The CDR3 is 15 residues long. Per germline, CDR1 KGHSH and CDR2 LQKENI. Using reference TRBV18 and TRBJ2-5 for the parts outside the CDR3, the full variable domain is NAGVMQNPRHLVRRRGQEARLRCSPMKGHSHVYWYRQLPEEGLKFMVYLQKENIIDESGMPKERFSAEFPKEGPSILRIQQVVRGDSAAYFCASSPARAMGETQYFGPGTRLLVL.

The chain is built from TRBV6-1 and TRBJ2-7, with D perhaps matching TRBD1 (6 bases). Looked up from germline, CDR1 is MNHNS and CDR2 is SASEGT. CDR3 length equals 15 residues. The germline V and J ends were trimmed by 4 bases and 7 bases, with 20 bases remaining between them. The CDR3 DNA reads TGTGCCAGCAGTGTGGGGATCGGGACACCTAAAGAGCAGTACTTC. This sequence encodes CASSVGIGTPKEQYF.

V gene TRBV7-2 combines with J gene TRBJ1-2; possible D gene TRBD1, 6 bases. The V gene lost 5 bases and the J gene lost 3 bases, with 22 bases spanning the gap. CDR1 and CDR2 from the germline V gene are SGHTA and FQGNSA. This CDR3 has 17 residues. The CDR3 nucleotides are TGTGCCAGCAGCCCCCACGGGGGGCGGAGGAGTGACTATGGCTACACCTTC. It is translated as CASSPHGGRRSDYGYTF.

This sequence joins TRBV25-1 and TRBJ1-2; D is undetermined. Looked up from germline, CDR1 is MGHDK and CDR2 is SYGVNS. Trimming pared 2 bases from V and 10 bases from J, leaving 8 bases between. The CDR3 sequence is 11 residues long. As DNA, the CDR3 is TGTGCCAGCAGTGAAGCGGGGATCTACACCTTC. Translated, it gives CASSEAGIYTF.

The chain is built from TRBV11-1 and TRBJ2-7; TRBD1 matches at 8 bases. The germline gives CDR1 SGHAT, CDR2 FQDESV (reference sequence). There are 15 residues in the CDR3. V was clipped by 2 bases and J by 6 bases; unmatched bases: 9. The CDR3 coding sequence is TGTGCCAGCAGCTTAAATTCCGGACAGGGCGGCGAGCAGTACTTC. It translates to CASSLNSGQGGEQYF.

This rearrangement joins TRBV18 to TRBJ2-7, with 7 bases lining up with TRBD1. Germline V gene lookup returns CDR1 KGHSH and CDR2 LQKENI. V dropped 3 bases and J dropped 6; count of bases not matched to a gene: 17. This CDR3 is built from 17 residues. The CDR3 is CASSPGGRGNTLSEQYF. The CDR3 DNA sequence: TGTGCCAGCTCACCGGGTGGCAGGGGGAACACGTTGAGCGAGCAGTACTTC.

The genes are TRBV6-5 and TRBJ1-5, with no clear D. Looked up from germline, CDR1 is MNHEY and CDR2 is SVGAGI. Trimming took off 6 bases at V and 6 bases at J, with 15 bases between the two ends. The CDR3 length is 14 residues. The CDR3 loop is CASRPTVFGQPQHF. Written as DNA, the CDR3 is TGTGCCAGCAGGCCAACAGTGTTCGGTCAGCCCCAGCATTTT.

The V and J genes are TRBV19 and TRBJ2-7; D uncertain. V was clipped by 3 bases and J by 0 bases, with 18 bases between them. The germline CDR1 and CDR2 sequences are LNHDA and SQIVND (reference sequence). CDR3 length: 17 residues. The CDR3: CASSMGVYRSNSYEQYF. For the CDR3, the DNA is TGTGCCAGTAGTATGGGCGTATATCGCAGTAACTCCTACGAGCAGTACTTC.

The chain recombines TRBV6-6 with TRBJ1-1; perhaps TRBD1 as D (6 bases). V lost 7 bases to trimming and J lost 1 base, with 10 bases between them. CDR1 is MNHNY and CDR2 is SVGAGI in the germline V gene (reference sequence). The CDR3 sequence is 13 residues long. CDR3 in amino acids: CASKPGANTEAFF. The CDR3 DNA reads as TGTGCCAGCAAGCCAGGGGCGAACACTGAAGCTTTCTTT.

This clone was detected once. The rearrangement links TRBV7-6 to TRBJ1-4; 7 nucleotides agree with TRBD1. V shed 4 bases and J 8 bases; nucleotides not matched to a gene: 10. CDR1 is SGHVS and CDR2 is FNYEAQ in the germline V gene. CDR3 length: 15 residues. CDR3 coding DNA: TGTGCCAGCAGCTCACCGACAGGGATGGAGGAAAAACTGTTTTTT. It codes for CASSSPTGMEEKLFF.

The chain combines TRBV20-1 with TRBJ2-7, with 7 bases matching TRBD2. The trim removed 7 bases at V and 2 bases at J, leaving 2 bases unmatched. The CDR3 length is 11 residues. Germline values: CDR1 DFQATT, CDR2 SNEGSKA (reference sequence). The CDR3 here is CSGEGPYEQYF. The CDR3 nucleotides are TGCAGTGGGGAGGGCCCCTACGAGCAGTACTTC.

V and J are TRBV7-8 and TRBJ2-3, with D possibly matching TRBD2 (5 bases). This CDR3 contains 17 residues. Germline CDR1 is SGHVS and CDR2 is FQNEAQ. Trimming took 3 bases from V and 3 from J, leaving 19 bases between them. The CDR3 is CASSFPRGGRLTDTQYF. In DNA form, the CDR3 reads TGTGCCAGCAGCTTCCCCCGTGGCGGGCGGTTGACAGATACGCAGTATTTT.

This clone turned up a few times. The CDR3 region is CASSRAGANVLTF. The CDR3 DNA follows: TGTGCCAGCAGCCGCGCTGGGGCCAACGTCCTGACTTTC. The rearrangement joins TRBV27 to TRBJ2-6, with D unresolved. V was shortened by 6 bases and J by 2 bases, with 5 bases between the two germline ends. Per germline, CDR1 MNHEY and CDR2 SMNVEV (reference sequence). The CDR3 has 13 amino acids.